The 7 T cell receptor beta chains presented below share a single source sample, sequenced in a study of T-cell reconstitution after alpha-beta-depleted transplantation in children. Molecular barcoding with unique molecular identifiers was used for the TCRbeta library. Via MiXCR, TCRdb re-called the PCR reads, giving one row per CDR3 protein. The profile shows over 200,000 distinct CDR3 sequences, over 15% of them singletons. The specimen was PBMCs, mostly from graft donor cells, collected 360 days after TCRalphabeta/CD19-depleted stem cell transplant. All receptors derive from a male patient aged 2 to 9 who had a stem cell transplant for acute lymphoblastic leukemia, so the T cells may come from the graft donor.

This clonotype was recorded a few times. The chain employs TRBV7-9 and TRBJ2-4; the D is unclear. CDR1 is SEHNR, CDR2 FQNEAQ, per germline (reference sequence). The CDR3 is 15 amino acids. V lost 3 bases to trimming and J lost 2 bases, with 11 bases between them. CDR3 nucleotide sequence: TGTGCCAGCAGCTTTGGGCAAACCACCAAAAACATTCAGTACTTC. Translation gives CASSFGQTTKNIQYF.

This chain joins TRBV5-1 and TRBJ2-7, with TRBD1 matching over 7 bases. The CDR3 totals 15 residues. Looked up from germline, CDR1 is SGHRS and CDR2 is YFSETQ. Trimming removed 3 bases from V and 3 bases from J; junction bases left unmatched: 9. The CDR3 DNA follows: TGCGCCAGCAGCTCGACCGGGACAGCACTCTACGAGCAGTACTTC. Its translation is CASSSTGTALYEQYF.

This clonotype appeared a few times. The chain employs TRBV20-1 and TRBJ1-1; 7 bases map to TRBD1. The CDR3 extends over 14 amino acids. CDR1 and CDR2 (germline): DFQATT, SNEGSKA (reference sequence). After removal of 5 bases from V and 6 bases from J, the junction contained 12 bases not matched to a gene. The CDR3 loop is CSARRDSQRAEAFF. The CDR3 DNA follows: TGCAGTGCTCGTAGGGACAGTCAGAGAGCTGAAGCTTTCTTT.

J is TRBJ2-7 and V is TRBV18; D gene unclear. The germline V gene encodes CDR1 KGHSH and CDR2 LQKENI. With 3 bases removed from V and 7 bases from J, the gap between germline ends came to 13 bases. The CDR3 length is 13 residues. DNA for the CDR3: TGTGCCAGCTCACCCGGCAGATTTTGGGAGCAGTACTTC. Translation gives CASSPGRFWEQYF.

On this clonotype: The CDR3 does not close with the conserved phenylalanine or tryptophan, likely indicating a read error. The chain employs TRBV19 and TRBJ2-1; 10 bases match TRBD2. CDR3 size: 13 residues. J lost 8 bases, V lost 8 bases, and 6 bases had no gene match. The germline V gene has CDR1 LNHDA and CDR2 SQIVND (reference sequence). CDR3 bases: TGTGCCAGTGTAAGCGGGAGGGCCGATGAGCAGTTCTTG. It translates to CASVSGRADEQFL.

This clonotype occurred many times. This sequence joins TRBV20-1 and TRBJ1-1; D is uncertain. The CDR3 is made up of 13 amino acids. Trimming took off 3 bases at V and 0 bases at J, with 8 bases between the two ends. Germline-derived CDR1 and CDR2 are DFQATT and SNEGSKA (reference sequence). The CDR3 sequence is CSASLSMNTEAFF. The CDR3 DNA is TGCAGTGCTAGCCTCAGCATGAACACTGAAGCTTTCTTT.

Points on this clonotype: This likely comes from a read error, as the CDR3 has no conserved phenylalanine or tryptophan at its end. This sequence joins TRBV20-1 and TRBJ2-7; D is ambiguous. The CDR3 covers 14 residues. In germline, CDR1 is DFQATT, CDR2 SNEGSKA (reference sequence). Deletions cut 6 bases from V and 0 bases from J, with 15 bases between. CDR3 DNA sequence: TGCAGTGCCAACGGACGGCCTCACTCCTACGAGCAGTACTAC. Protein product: CSANGRPHSYEQYY.